This TCR beta chain was recorded in a study of T cell responses to AZD1222 COVID-19 vaccine. General study results and limits: The sample set comprised mostly white British donors with more females, and clonal diversity was possibly underestimated. Reports say nearly half of spike-specific TCRs go after unmutated variant regions. After two AZD1222 doses, spike-specific TCR breadth and depth rose versus day 0.

With respect to this clone: Its antigen remains unidentified.

The repertoire was sequenced with immunoSEQ multiplex PCR; TCRdb's copy has only in-frame clones and lacks some. The sample holds tens of thousands of clones, around 90% seen once. This specimen was peripheral blood, taken 28 days after the second AZD1222 dose. This TCR was recovered from an adult who received the AZD1222 COVID-19 vaccine.

CDR3 sequence: CASSERANQPQHF. The CDR3 region has the DNA TGTGCCAGCAGTGAAAGGGCTAATCAGCCCCAGCATTTT. V gene TRBV6-4 combines with J gene TRBJ1-5; unclear D gene. Germline V CDR1 and CDR2: MRHNA, SNTAGT. V was trimmed by 3 bases and J by 4 bases, leaving 7 bases between them. There are 13 residues in the CDR3.